What follows describes a single T cell receptor (beta chain). Its target is not known. This sample is part of a study of CD8 T cells in Susac syndrome. General study results and limits: The CD4+ T cell repertoires from Susac syndrome exhibited no clonal expansion. The study's TCR sequencing and HLA analysis drew on a certain number of individuals. That number was acknowledged as relatively small.

With 5 bases removed from V and 5 bases from J, the gap between germline ends came to 18 bases. The CDR3 is 15 amino acids. The germline gives CDR1 SGHAT, CDR2 FQNNGV. RNA was extracted with the RNeasy kit, and a quantity of 0.5 to 1 ug was reverse transcribed using random hexamers. MiXCR was run by TCRdb on the immunoSEQ multiplex PCR reads, yielding one entry per CDR3 protein. The data contain 150,000 or so distinct CDR3 sequences, 95% of them seen just once; the ten biggest clones take up 0.14%. The T cells that were sequenced for TCR beta were CD8+ and CD4+ cells from blood. TEMRA cells were FACS-enriched, while CD8+ and CD4+ T cells were negatively isolated.

The sequenced sample consisted of CD4+ T cells from PBMCs. This sequence was found in a human donor with Susac syndrome. J is TRBJ2-5 and V is TRBV11-2; D might be TRBD1 or TRBD2, each matching 5 bases. The CDR3 is CASSTGDRPGETQYF. In nucleotides, the CDR3 is TGTGCCAGCAGCACCGGGGACCGTCCGGGGGAGACCCAGTACTTC.